This T cell receptor (beta chain) was sequenced during a study of blood T cells in healthy people across ages. About the research overall: Template switching picked up about one barcoded beta molecule for each two T cells.

The donors, aged roughly 6 to 95, were healthy Caucasians from Russia. CDR1 is SGHRS, CDR2 YFSETQ, per germline. This CDR3 has 15 residues. Trimming removed 6 bases at V and 5 bases at J, with 20 bases between. The use of a sample-barcoded 5' primer and a J-beta primer mix characterized a second PCR of about 6 to 11 cycles. Each cDNA molecule received a tag from a template-switch adaptor that had 12 random nucleotides. TCRdb used MiXCR to reprocess the 5' RACE reads, holding one entry per CDR3 protein. The data contain roughly 1,300,000 distinct CDR3 sequences, approximately 63% of them singletons. The table lists this clonotype with a few counts. Its antigen is unidentified. Study conclusions and caveats: Among T cells, TCR beta diversity per million cells dropped roughly linearly as age rose.

Source material: blood. The source is a man between 18 and 29 years old in good health. The chain has TRBV5-1 and TRBJ2-5; D is perhaps TRBD2 (5 bases). CDR3 bases: TGCGCCAGCACCTCCCGCCCCCGGGGTAGCGAGACCCAGTACTTC. Encoded protein: CASTSRPRGSETQYF.